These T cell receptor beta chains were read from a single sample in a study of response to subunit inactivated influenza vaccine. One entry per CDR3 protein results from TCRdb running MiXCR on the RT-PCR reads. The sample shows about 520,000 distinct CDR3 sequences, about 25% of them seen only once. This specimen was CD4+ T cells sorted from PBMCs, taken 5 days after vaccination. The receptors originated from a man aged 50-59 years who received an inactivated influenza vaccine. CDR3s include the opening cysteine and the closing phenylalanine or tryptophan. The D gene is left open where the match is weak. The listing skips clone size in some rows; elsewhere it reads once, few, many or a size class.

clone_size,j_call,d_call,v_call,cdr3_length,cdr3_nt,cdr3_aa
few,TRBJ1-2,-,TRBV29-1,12,TGCAGTGGGGGGGGCCAAGAGGATGGCTACACCTTC,CSGGGQEDGYTF
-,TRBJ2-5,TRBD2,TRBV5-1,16,TGCGCCAGCAGCTTTAACGGGCCTAGCGGGGCAGAGACCCAGTACTTC,CASSFNGPSGAETQYF
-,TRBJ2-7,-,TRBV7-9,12,TGTGCCAGCAGCTTAGAGAGCCCTAACTTGTACTTC,CASSLESPNLYF
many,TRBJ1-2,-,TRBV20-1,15,TGCAGTGCTAGAGAATCCGGGGGCTACGCCTATGGCTACACCTTC,CSARESGGYAYGYTF
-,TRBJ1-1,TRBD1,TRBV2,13,TGTGCCAGCAGTGAGGGACAGGGGATTGAAGCTTTCTTT,CASSEGQGIEAFF
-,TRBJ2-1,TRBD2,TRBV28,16,TGTGCCAGCAGTTCATACGGACTAGCGAGGCCCAATGAGCAGTTCTTC,CASSSYGLARPNEQFF
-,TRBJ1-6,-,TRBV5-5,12,TGTGCCAGCAGTCGGACCGAGCGACCCCTCCACTTT,CASSRTERPLHF
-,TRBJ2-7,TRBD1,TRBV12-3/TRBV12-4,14,TGTGCCAGCAGAACCGGGACAGATCCCTACGAGCAGTACTTC,CASRTGTDPYEQYF
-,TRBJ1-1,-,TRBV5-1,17,TGCGCCAGCAGCGCGTTGGGCAGGGTTTTAGGGAACACTGAAGCTTTCTTT,CASSALGRVLGNTEAFF
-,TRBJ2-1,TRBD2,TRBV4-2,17,TGTGCCAGCAGCCAAAAGGCTGGGACTAGTAGCTACAATGAGCAGTTCTTC,CASSQKAGTSSYNEQFF
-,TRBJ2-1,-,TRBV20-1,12,TGCAGTGCTAGACAGCTAGCTAATGAGCAGTTCTTC,CSARQLANEQFF
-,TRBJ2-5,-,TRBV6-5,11,TGTGCCAGCAGTTCAGCGGGGACCCAGTACTTC,CASSSAGTQYF
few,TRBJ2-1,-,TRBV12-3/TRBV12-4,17,TGTGCCAGCAGTTTAGCCAAGGCAGGGAGCTCCTACAATGAGCAGTTCTTC,CASSLAKAGSSYNEQFF
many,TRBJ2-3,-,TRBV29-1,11,TGCAGCGGTTCGGGCACAGATACGCAGTATTTT,CSGSGTDTQYF
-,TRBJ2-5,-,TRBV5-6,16,TGTGCCAGCAGCGGCGGGACACCCCCCTACCAAGAGACCCAGTACTTC,CASSGGTPPYQETQYF
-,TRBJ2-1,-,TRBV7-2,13,TGTGTCAGCAGCTTAGGGAGATACAATGAGCAGTTCTTC,CVSSLGRYNEQFF
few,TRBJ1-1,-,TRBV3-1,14,TGTGCCAGCAGCCAAGATTGGGCAAACACTGAAGCTTTCTTT,CASSQDWANTEAFF
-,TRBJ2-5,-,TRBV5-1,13,TGCGCCAGCAGCTTGCCCCATGTGGAGACCCAGTACTTC,CASSLPHVETQYF
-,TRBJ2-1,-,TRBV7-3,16,TGTGCCAGCAGCTTAACGGGCACCGGAATAGACAATGAGCAGTTCTTC,CASSLTGTGIDNEQFF
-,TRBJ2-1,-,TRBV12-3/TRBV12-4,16,TGTGCCAGCAGTTTCCACGTGGCGCGGGGTTACAATGAGCAGTTCTTC,CASSFHVARGYNEQFF
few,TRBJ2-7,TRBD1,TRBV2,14,TGTGCCAGCGAAGGACAGGGGGCGGACTACGAGCAGTACTTC,CASEGQGADYEQYF
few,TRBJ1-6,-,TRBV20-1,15,TGCAGTGCTCTCCCTGGGACACGGAGAAATTCACCCCTCCACTTT,CSALPGTRRNSPLHF
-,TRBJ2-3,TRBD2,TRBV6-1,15,TGTGCCAGCAGGGGACTAGCGGGAGGAACAGATACGCAGTATTTT,CASRGLAGGTDTQYF
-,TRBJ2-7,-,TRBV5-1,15,TGCGCCAGCAGCTTGGCCCGGGGAGGAACCTACGAGCAGTACTTC,CASSLARGGTYEQYF
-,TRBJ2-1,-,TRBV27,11,TGTGCCAGCAGTTCTTGGGGGGAGCAGTTCTTC,CASSSWGEQFF
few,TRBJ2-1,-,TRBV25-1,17,TGTGCCAGCAGTGATCAGGGTCGACCGAGCTCCTACAATGAGCAGTTCTTC,CASSDQGRPSSYNEQFF
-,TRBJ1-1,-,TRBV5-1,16,TGCGCCAGCAGCCCAGAGGGTGGACGGCAGAACACTGAAGCTTTCTTT,CASSPEGGRQNTEAFF
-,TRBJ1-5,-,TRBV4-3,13,TGCGCCAGCAGCCTAGGGGACAATCAGCCCCAGCATTTT,CASSLGDNQPQHF
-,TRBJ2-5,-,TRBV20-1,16,TGCAGTGCCCCCAATCGCGCTAGCTGGGACCCAGAGACCCAGTACTTC,CSAPNRASWDPETQYF
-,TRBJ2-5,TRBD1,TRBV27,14,TGTGCCAGCAGTTCGCCAGGGGGCGTGGAGACCCAGTACTTC,CASSSPGGVETQYF
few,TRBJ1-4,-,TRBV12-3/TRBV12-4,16,TGTGCCAGCAGTTTACCGCTCCCGGACGTAAATGAAAAACTGTTTTTT,CASSLPLPDVNEKLFF
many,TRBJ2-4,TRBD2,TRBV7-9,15,TGTGCCAGCAGCCAATCGGGGGGGGCCAAAAACATTCAGTACTTC,CASSQSGGAKNIQYF
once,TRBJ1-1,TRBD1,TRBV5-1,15,TGCGCCAGCAGCTTAAACAGGGGTTTGAACACTGAAGCTTTCTTT,CASSLNRGLNTEAFF
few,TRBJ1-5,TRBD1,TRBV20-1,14,TGCAGTGCGGGGGGACAGGGGAATTATCAGCCCCAGCATTTT,CSAGGQGNYQPQHF
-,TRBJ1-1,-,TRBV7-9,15,TGTGCCAGCAGCTTAGTAGAGAGTATGAACACTGAAGCTTTCTTT,CASSLVESMNTEAFF
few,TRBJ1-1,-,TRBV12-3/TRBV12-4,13,TGTGCCAGCACCTTCAGCGTTGGCAGTCAAGCTTTCTTT,CASTFSVGSQAFF
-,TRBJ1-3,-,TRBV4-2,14,TGTGCCAGCAGCCAAACTAGAACTGGAAACACCATATATTTT,CASSQTRTGNTIYF
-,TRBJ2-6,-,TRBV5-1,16,TGCGCCAGCAGCTTGGCGGGGGCTGGTGGGGCCAACGTCCTGACTTTC,CASSLAGAGGANVLTF
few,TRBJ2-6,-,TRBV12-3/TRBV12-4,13,TGTGCCAGCAGGACAGGAGGGGCCAACGTCCTGACTTTC,CASRTGGANVLTF
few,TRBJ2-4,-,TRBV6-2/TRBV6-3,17,TGTGCCAGCACCTCATGGTCGGGGTCCCCAGACAAAAACATTCAGTACTTC,CASTSWSGSPDKNIQYF
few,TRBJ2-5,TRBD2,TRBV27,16,TGTGCCAGCAGATCCCCCCCGGGACTAGCGGGAGAGACCCAGTACTTC,CASRSPPGLAGETQYF
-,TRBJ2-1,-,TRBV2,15,TGTGCCAGCAGCGACCGAAACAGGAACTACAATGAGCAGTTCTTC,CASSDRNRNYNEQFF
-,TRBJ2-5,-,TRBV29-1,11,TGCAGCGTTGTGCGCCAAGAGACCCAGTACTTC,CSVVRQETQYF
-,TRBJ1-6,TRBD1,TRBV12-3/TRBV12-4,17,TGTGCCAGCAGTACCCGGACAGGGGCGCGTGTTGTGTTGCCCCTCCACTTT,CASSTRTGARVVLPLHF